Given below is one T cell receptor (beta chain) in context. Its antigen is as yet unknown. This specimen comes from a study of chemoradiotherapy in HPV16-positive cancers. Study-wide background: Candidate HPV-specific T-cell clones and common TCR motifs came from functional assays in a couple of HPV16-positive patients.

This table comes from immunoSEQ multiplex PCR, and its TCRdb copy is limited to in-frame clones, with some not included. Of approximately 7,500 clones listed, 55% to 70% are singletons. CDR3 length: 15 amino acids. V shed 5 bases, J shed 7 bases, and the junction held 8 bases outside the gene matches. Looked up from germline, CDR1 is LNHDA and CDR2 is SQIVND (reference sequence). Whole-study findings and limits: Candidate HPV-specific clones and E7-related TCR motifs grew in tumor during treatment. The functional HPV-specific definition rests on just two HPV16-positive patients.

This sequence was found in a human donor with HPV-associated anogenital cancer. Sample collection occurred from a patient who underwent chemoradiotherapy. The V call is TRBV19, the J call TRBJ1-4; 9 bases match TRBD1. CDR3 sequence (DNA): TGTGCCAGTAGTTTACAGGGGGCGATTGGTGAAAAACTGTTTTTT. This codes for CASSLQGAIGEKLFF.